The clone carrying this T cell receptor beta chain turned up a few times. Its specificity is unknown. The entry originates in a study of cytomegalovirus exposure and HLA in healthy donors. Background on the study: An analysis done earlier identified roughly 120 million unique TCR beta sequences from about 179 million T cells. Study conclusions and caveats: The classifier reportedly diagnosed cytomegalovirus status with high specificity and sensitivity. Later genetic work tied a missense DCLRE1C variant to beta-chain V and J trimming.

Germline V gene sequence: CDR1 MNHNY, CDR2 SVGAGI (reference sequence). The CDR3 sequence is 13 residues long. The V and J ends lost 5 bases and 2 bases respectively, with 7 bases between them. The PCR contained 60 Vbeta and 13 Jbeta primers. Here immunoSEQ multiplex PCR was the method, and the copy in TCRdb shows in-frame clones only, minus some. The sample contains roughly 120,000 clones, around 70% of which appear only once. The sequenced sample was PBMCs. The genes are TRBV6-6 and TRBJ1-5; possibly TRBD1 for D (5 bases). The clonotype originates from a man aged 25-45 years in good health and CMV-seropositive. The CDR3 loop reads CASSIQGNQPQHF. CDR3 bases: TGTGCCAGCAGTATACAGGGCAATCAGCCCCAGCATTTT.